This TCR beta chain was sequenced in a study of blood T cell repertoires in COVID-19. V dropped 1 base and J dropped 4; count of bases not matched to a gene: 7. The CDR3 runs 16 residues. Germline CDR1 is SGHVS and CDR2 is FNYEAQ. Profiled with immunoSEQ multiplex PCR; TCRdb holds only in-frame clones, not every one. The sample records 120,000 or so clones, over 65% being singletons. This receptor was taken from a woman aged 65 to 85 with acute or convalescent COVID-19. Sequencing was performed on peripheral blood. The rearrangement links TRBV7-6 to TRBJ1-3, with TRBD1 identical over 7 bases. In nucleotides, the CDR3 is TGTGCCAGCAGCTTAGGTAGAGGGGGCAGCGGAAACACCATATATTTT. The encoded protein is CASSLGRGGSGNTIYF.